The rows below give T cell receptor beta chains drawn from one sample of a study of blood T cell repertoires in COVID-19. Here immunoSEQ multiplex PCR was the method, and the copy in TCRdb shows in-frame clones only, minus some. The sample comprises some 390,000 clones, roughly 86% of which are singletons, and about 2.3% rests with the top ten. The sample taken for sequencing was peripheral blood. The source of these receptors is an older woman with COVID-19, enrolled during active disease. Each CDR3 is given with its conserved first and last residue. Each record gives: J gene, V gene, D gene, clone size, CDR3 DNA, CDR3 protein. A D gene is named only where the DNA matches it firmly. Clone size is given for some rows only: seen once, a few or many times, or a class if the clone is expanded.

J gene: TRBJ2-7; V gene: TRBV9; D gene: TRBD2; clone size: NA; CDR3 DNA: TGTGCCAGCAGCCCCGGTCGGCTAGCGGGGATTTACGAGCAGTACTTC; CDR3 protein: CASSPGRLAGIYEQYF
J gene: TRBJ1-1; V gene: TRBV5-1; D gene: NA; clone size: NA; CDR3 DNA: TGCGCCAGCAGCTTGGAGCCAGGGTCCCCTGAAGCTTTCTTT; CDR3 protein: CASSLEPGSPEAFF
J gene: TRBJ2-2; V gene: TRBV10-3; D gene: NA; clone size: NA; CDR3 DNA: TGTGCCATCAGTGAGTCCTTGCGACAGAACACCGGGGAGCTGTTTTTT; CDR3 protein: CAISESLRQNTGELFF
J gene: TRBJ1-6; V gene: TRBV4-2; D gene: NA; clone size: NA; CDR3 DNA: TGTGCCAGCAGCCAAGATAAAGCAGGTACCTATAATTCACCCCTCCACTTT; CDR3 protein: CASSQDKAGTYNSPLHF
J gene: TRBJ2-1; V gene: TRBV28; D gene: TRBD2; clone size: NA; CDR3 DNA: TGTGCCAGCAGGCTCGGGACTAGCGGGGGGGTATCCCATGAGCAGTTCTTC; CDR3 protein: CASRLGTSGGVSHEQFF
J gene: TRBJ2-1; V gene: TRBV9; D gene: TRBD2; clone size: NA; CDR3 DNA: TGTGCCAGCAGCGTAGCTGCGAGGCGGGGGAGCTCCTACAATGAGCAGTTCTTC; CDR3 protein: CASSVAARRGSSYNEQFF
J gene: TRBJ1-2; V gene: TRBV19; D gene: NA; clone size: NA; CDR3 DNA: TGTGCCAGTAGTATAGTAGGACAGACTAACTATGGCTACACCTTC; CDR3 protein: CASSIVGQTNYGYTF
J gene: TRBJ2-3; V gene: TRBV29-1; D gene: TRBD1; clone size: NA; CDR3 DNA: TGCAGCGCCCGACAGGGGTCGGCAGATACGCAGTATTTT; CDR3 protein: CSARQGSADTQYF
J gene: TRBJ1-3; V gene: TRBV6-5; D gene: NA; clone size: NA; CDR3 DNA: TGTGCCAGCAGCCGGACAGACTCTGGAAACACCATATATTTT; CDR3 protein: CASSRTDSGNTIYF
J gene: TRBJ2-7; V gene: TRBV7-9; D gene: NA; clone size: NA; CDR3 DNA: TGTGCCAGCAGCTTAGTTCAGGGAGGCGAGCAGTACTTC; CDR3 protein: CASSLVQGGEQYF
J gene: TRBJ2-4; V gene: TRBV10-2; D gene: TRBD1; clone size: NA; CDR3 DNA: TGCGCCAGCAGTGAGCCCAGACAGGGGAGTTATGGAAACATTCAGTACTTC; CDR3 protein: CASSEPRQGSYGNIQYF
J gene: TRBJ2-5; V gene: TRBV6-5; D gene: TRBD2; clone size: NA; CDR3 DNA: TGTGCCAGCAGTAGCGGGGGGGCCGGAGAGACCCAGTACTTC; CDR3 protein: CASSSGGAGETQYF
J gene: TRBJ1-6; V gene: TRBV30; D gene: NA; clone size: NA; CDR3 DNA: TGTGCCTGGGAGGAGGGCAGGTGGTCACCCCTCCACTTT; CDR3 protein: CAWEEGRWSPLHF
J gene: TRBJ1-2; V gene: TRBV7-3; D gene: TRBD1; clone size: NA; CDR3 DNA: TGTGCCAGCAGCCCAGATGGACAGGTACCCTATGGCTACACCTTC; CDR3 protein: CASSPDGQVPYGYTF
J gene: TRBJ2-1; V gene: TRBV30; D gene: TRBD2; clone size: once; CDR3 DNA: TGTGCCTGGAGTGTCGCTGGTCGCGGGGGGTTCTACAATGAGCAGTTCTTC; CDR3 protein: CAWSVAGRGGFYNEQFF
J gene: TRBJ2-7; V gene: TRBV29-1; D gene: TRBD1; clone size: once; CDR3 DNA: TGCAGCGTTCTCAGGGGGTCCTACGAGCAGTACTTC; CDR3 protein: CSVLRGSYEQYF
J gene: TRBJ1-1; V gene: TRBV6-5; D gene: NA; clone size: NA; CDR3 DNA: TGTGCCAGCAGTTTTGAGGGGAACACTGAAGCTTTCTTT; CDR3 protein: CASSFEGNTEAFF
J gene: TRBJ2-1; V gene: TRBV7-3; D gene: NA; clone size: NA; CDR3 DNA: TGTGCCAGCAGCTTAGATCGGGGGGCGCATAATGAGCAGTTCTTC; CDR3 protein: CASSLDRGAHNEQFF
J gene: TRBJ1-4; V gene: TRBV19; D gene: TRBD1; clone size: NA; CDR3 DNA: TGTGCCAGTAGTAGGCAGGGGGCCGGAGACGAAAAACTGTTTTTT; CDR3 protein: CASSRQGAGDEKLFF
J gene: TRBJ1-2; V gene: TRBV10-3; D gene: NA; clone size: NA; CDR3 DNA: TGTGCCATCAGTGATCCCGGGTATACTAACTATGGCTACACCTTC; CDR3 protein: CAISDPGYTNYGYTF
J gene: TRBJ1-2; V gene: TRBV28; D gene: NA; clone size: NA; CDR3 DNA: TGTGCCAGCAGTTTTATGTTATCCTATGGCTACACCTTC; CDR3 protein: CASSFMLSYGYTF
J gene: TRBJ2-5; V gene: TRBV5-1; D gene: TRBD2; clone size: NA; CDR3 DNA: TGCGCCAGCAGCCCCGGGGGGGGAGTCCCGGAGACCCAGTACTTC; CDR3 protein: CASSPGGGVPETQYF
J gene: TRBJ2-7; V gene: TRBV11-2; D gene: TRBD1; clone size: NA; CDR3 DNA: TGTGCCAGCAGTCCGATCCGGGACAGGGGGCCCGACGAGCAGTACTTC; CDR3 protein: CASSPIRDRGPDEQYF
J gene: TRBJ1-6; V gene: TRBV5-4; D gene: TRBD1; clone size: NA; CDR3 DNA: TGTGCCAGCAGCCTAACGGACAGGAATAATTCACCCCTCCACTTT; CDR3 protein: CASSLTDRNNSPLHF
J gene: TRBJ1-2; V gene: TRBV2; D gene: TRBD1; clone size: NA; CDR3 DNA: TGTGCCAGCAGTGCCCGGGACAGGGGAAACTATGGCTACACCTTC; CDR3 protein: CASSARDRGNYGYTF
J gene: TRBJ1-1; V gene: TRBV5-1; D gene: NA; clone size: NA; CDR3 DNA: TGCGCCAGCAGCCGGGAGGTGCTCCGGGTCACTGAAGCTTTCTTT; CDR3 protein: CASSREVLRVTEAFF
J gene: TRBJ2-1; V gene: TRBV2; D gene: NA; clone size: NA; CDR3 DNA: TGTGCCAGCGGGTTCGGGGGGCCCCACAATGAGCAGTTCTTC; CDR3 protein: CASGFGGPHNEQFF
J gene: TRBJ2-5; V gene: TRBV3-1/TRBV3-2; D gene: TRBD2; clone size: NA; CDR3 DNA: TGTGCCAGCAGCCCCATGGGCGGGGGGGCCGAAGAGACCCAGTACTTC; CDR3 protein: CASSPMGGGAEETQYF
J gene: TRBJ1-3; V gene: TRBV6-1; D gene: NA; clone size: NA; CDR3 DNA: TGTGCCAGCAGTGAAGTGGAGGGAGGAAACACCATATATTTT; CDR3 protein: CASSEVEGGNTIYF
J gene: TRBJ2-5; V gene: TRBV5-5; D gene: TRBD2; clone size: NA; CDR3 DNA: TGTGCCAGCAGCTTGACCGGACTAGACCAAGAGACCCAGTACTTC; CDR3 protein: CASSLTGLDQETQYF
J gene: TRBJ2-3; V gene: TRBV5-1; D gene: TRBD2; clone size: NA; CDR3 DNA: TGCGCCAGCAGTTCCGGGGGACTAGGGACAGATACGCAGTATTTT; CDR3 protein: CASSSGGLGTDTQYF
J gene: TRBJ1-2; V gene: TRBV18; D gene: NA; clone size: NA; CDR3 DNA: TGTGCCAGCTCACCAGGGCAAGGCTACACCTTC; CDR3 protein: CASSPGQGYTF
J gene: TRBJ1-2; V gene: TRBV28; D gene: TRBD1; clone size: NA; CDR3 DNA: TGTGCCAGCAGCAAGAGACAGGGGTTTGGCTACACCTTC; CDR3 protein: CASSKRQGFGYTF
J gene: TRBJ2-3; V gene: TRBV5-1; D gene: NA; clone size: NA; CDR3 DNA: TGCGCCAGCAGCACCCCACAGGGCACAGATACGCAGTATTTT; CDR3 protein: CASSTPQGTDTQYF
J gene: TRBJ2-3; V gene: TRBV15; D gene: TRBD1; clone size: NA; CDR3 DNA: TGTGCCACCAGCAGGGGACAGGGCAGAGCAGATACGCAGTATTTT; CDR3 protein: CATSRGQGRADTQYF
J gene: TRBJ2-2; V gene: TRBV4-2; D gene: NA; clone size: NA; CDR3 DNA: TGTGCCAGCAGCCAATTGACAGCTAAGACCGGGGAGCTGTTTTTT; CDR3 protein: CASSQLTAKTGELFF
J gene: TRBJ1-6; V gene: TRBV28; D gene: TRBD1; clone size: NA; CDR3 DNA: TGTGCCAGCAGTACCCGACCGGGACAGGGTATTTCCTATAATTCACCCCTCCACTTT; CDR3 protein: CASSTRPGQGISYNSPLHF